Listed below are T cell receptor beta chains from one sample, sequenced in a study of blood T cells in healthy people across ages. TCRdb reprocessed the 5' RACE reads via MiXCR and lists one record per CDR3 protein. Of about 1.5 million distinct CDR3 sequences listed, around 40% are singletons. Material for sequencing was blood. The receptor set was obtained from a woman aged 18-29 years in good health. The CDR3 runs from the conserved cysteine through the conserved F or W. A D gene is named only where the DNA matches it firmly. Not all rows give a size; the values are once, few, many and, for expanded clones, a class.

v_gene	j_gene	d_gene	abundance	CDR3aa	CDR3nt
TRBV2	TRBJ2-5	.	.	CASTDQGRETQYF	TGTGCCAGCACCGACCAGGGACGAGAGACCCAGTACTTC
TRBV7-9	TRBJ1-1	.	.	CASTPRGGKNTEAFF	TGTGCCAGCACCCCCCGAGGCGGGAAGAACACTGAAGCTTTCTTT
TRBV6-2/TRBV6-3	TRBJ2-5	.	few	CASSWTFQETQYF	TGTGCCAGCAGTTGGACTTTCCAAGAGACCCAGTACTTC
TRBV2	TRBJ2-1	.	few	CASIVGEFF	TGTGCCAGCATCGTCGGGGAGTTCTTC
TRBV4-1	TRBJ1-3	.	.	CASSQSWQAFNTIYF	TGCGCCAGCAGCCAAAGCTGGCAGGCCTTTAACACCATATATTTT
TRBV21-1	TRBJ1-2	.	.	CASSKGGRANYGYTF	TGTGCCAGCAGCAAGGGGGGCAGGGCTAACTATGGCTACACCTTC
TRBV10-3	TRBJ2-3	.	many	CAISDFTDTQYF	TGTGCCATCAGTGACTTCACAGATACGCAGTATTTT
TRBV2	TRBJ2-2	TRBD1	.	CASRGQARNTGELFF	TGTGCCAGCAGGGGACAGGCGAGGAACACCGGGGAGCTGTTTTTT
TRBV6-6	TRBJ1-2	.	.	CASSYSRRAANYGYTF	TGTGCCAGCAGTTACTCGAGGAGGGCGGCTAACTATGGCTACACCTTC
TRBV6-6	TRBJ1-5	TRBD1	.	CASSWDRAYSNQPQHF	TGTGCCAGCAGTTGGGACAGGGCCTATAGCAATCAGCCCCAGCATTTT
TRBV29-1	TRBJ2-1	TRBD2	.	CSTSGVSSYNEQFF	TGCAGCACTAGCGGAGTGAGCTCCTACAATGAGCAGTTCTTC
TRBV27	TRBJ1-6	.	.	CASSFRGPVINSPLHF	TGTGCCAGCAGTTTCCGAGGCCCAGTAATTAATTCACCCCTCCACTTT
TRBV3-1	TRBJ2-7	.	.	CASSQALSPYNEQYF	TGTGCCAGCAGCCAAGCCCTCTCTCCCTACAATGAGCAGTACTTC
TRBV5-1	TRBJ2-7	.	.	CASSLVPRPDEQYF	TGCGCCAGCAGCTTGGTTCCCAGACCGGACGAGCAGTACTTC
TRBV20-1	TRBJ2-4	.	few	CSAILGGSIQYF	TGCAGTGCTATTCTAGGGGGAAGCATTCAGTACTTC
TRBV27	TRBJ1-1	.	few	CASSPLGITEAFF	TGTGCCAGCAGCCCCCTTGGGATCACTGAAGCTTTCTTT
TRBV3-1	TRBJ1-5	.	.	CASSHFLVNQPQHF	TGTGCCAGCAGCCATTTTTTGGTCAATCAGCCCCAGCATTTT
TRBV3-1	TRBJ2-7	TRBD1	.	CASSRRDRIYEQYF	TGTGCCAGCAGCCGCCGGGACAGGATCTACGAGCAGTACTTC
TRBV9	TRBJ2-2	.	few	CASSVGVETGELFF	TGTGCCAGCAGCGTGGGGGTGGAAACCGGGGAGCTGTTTTTT
TRBV9	TRBJ1-1	.	few	CVSMGVGTEAFF	TGTGTCAGCATGGGGGTCGGCACTGAAGCTTTCTTT
TRBV28	TRBJ2-7	.	.	CATSGPSEGGYEQYF	TGTGCCACCTCGGGGCCCTCTGAGGGTGGCTACGAGCAGTACTTC
TRBV7-2	TRBJ2-3	.	once	CASSQRQTTDTRYF	TGTGCCAGCAGCCAGCGACAGACCACAGATACGCGGTATTTT
TRBV6-5	TRBJ2-5	TRBD1	.	CASKNRGQIETQYF	TGTGCCAGCAAAAACAGGGGGCAGATTGAGACCCAGTACTTC
TRBV4-1	TRBJ1-5	.	.	CASSQVRGLRGQPQHF	TGCGCCAGCAGCCAAGTTAGGGGACTTAGGGGCCAGCCCCAGCATTTT
TRBV4-1	TRBJ2-1	TRBD2	.	CASSHSKERGKNEQFF	TGCGCCAGCAGCCATTCTAAGGAGCGGGGCAAAAATGAGCAGTTCTTC
TRBV5-6	TRBJ2-3	.	.	CASSSPGNILTDTQYF	TGTGCCAGCAGCTCACCGGGAAACATCCTCACAGATACGCAGTATTTT
TRBV4-3	TRBJ1-4	TRBD1	once	CASSQDLARGHEKLFF	TGCGCCAGCAGCCAAGATTTGGCTAGGGGGCATGAAAAACTGTTTTTT
TRBV12-3/TRBV12-4	TRBJ2-1	.	few	CASSFITGSYNEQFF	TGTGCTAGCAGTTTTATCACGGGCTCCTACAATGAGCAGTTCTTC
TRBV6-6	TRBJ1-6	TRBD1	.	CASTLGQGSSYNSPLHF	TGTGCCAGCACTCTAGGACAGGGCAGCTCCTATAATTCACCCCTCCACTTT
TRBV5-1	TRBJ1-1	.	.	CASSSRDTSTEAFF	TGCGCCAGCAGCTCCAGGGATACGAGCACTGAAGCTTTCTTT
TRBV3-1	TRBJ2-1	.	.	CASSQDGVGDEQFF	TGTGCCAGCAGCCAAGACGGGGTTGGCGATGAGCAGTTCTTC
TRBV18	TRBJ1-1	.	few	CASLDGGTEAFF	TGTGCCAGCCTAGATGGGGGCACTGAAGCTTTCTTT
TRBV13	TRBJ2-3	TRBD2	few	CASRNVGFGGGADTQYF	TGTGCCAGCAGAAACGTCGGTTTTGGCGGGGGGGCAGATACGCAGTATTTT
TRBV20-1	TRBJ2-1	.	.	CSASPDNEQFF	TGCAGTGCTAGCCCAGACAATGAGCAGTTCTTC
TRBV12-3/TRBV12-4	TRBJ1-1	.	few	CASSDPGQTNTEAFF	TGTGCCAGCAGCGACCCGGGACAAACGAACACTGAAGCTTTCTTT
TRBV2	TRBJ2-1	.	.	CVLSCNNEQFF	TGTGTCCTCTCCTGTAACAATGAGCAGTTCTTC
TRBV6-2/TRBV6-3	TRBJ2-5	TRBD2	.	CASSPTSHSKTQYF	TGTGCCAGCAGTCCGACTAGCCATTCGAAGACCCAGTACTTC
TRBV10-3	TRBJ2-7	.	.	CAISEGGIPYEQYF	TGTGCCATCAGTGAGGGCGGTATCCCCTACGAGCAGTACTTC
TRBV27	TRBJ1-2	TRBD1	.	CASSLSRTGAANYGYTF	TGTGCCAGCAGTTTATCACGGACAGGGGCAGCTAACTATGGCTACACCTTC
TRBV5-1	TRBJ2-1	TRBD2	.	CASSLLTSGREGFF	TGCGCCAGCAGCTTGCTGACTAGCGGGAGGGAGGGGTTCTTC
TRBV27	TRBJ1-2	TRBD1	.	CASSVDRGAVVGYTF	TGTGCCAGCAGTGTGGACAGGGGCGCCGTGGTTGGCTACACCTTC
TRBV3-1	TRBJ2-3	.	.	CASSQAGLPGTQYF	TGTGCCAGCAGCCAGGCGGGCTTGCCGGGTACGCAGTATTTT
TRBV10-3	TRBJ2-5	TRBD2	many	CAISEWGLAGETQYF	TGTGCCATCAGTGAGTGGGGACTAGCCGGCGAGACCCAGTACTTC
TRBV7-6	TRBJ2-3	TRBD2	.	CASSFLSSGRKNTDTQYF	TGTGCCAGCAGCTTTCTCTCTAGCGGGAGAAAAAACACAGATACGCAGTATTTT
TRBV7-9	TRBJ2-7	.	.	CASSLAGSHYEQYF	TGTGCCAGCAGCTTAGCGGGGAGTCACTACGAGCAGTACTTC
TRBV12-3/TRBV12-4	TRBJ2-1	TRBD1	.	CASSRQGITYNEQFF	TGTGCCAGCAGTCGACAGGGGATAACGTACAATGAGCAGTTCTTC
TRBV27	TRBJ1-1	.	.	CASSLYTGANTEAFF	TGTGCCAGCAGTTTATATACAGGAGCGAACACTGAAGCTTTCTTT